The T cell receptor (beta chain) described here comes from a study of blood T cell repertoires in COVID-19. About the research overall: The United States, Italy and Spain provided the acute and convalescent COVID-19 samples.

The germline gives CDR1 MGHDK, CDR2 SYGVNS. This CDR3 is 16 amino acids long. Unmatched junction bases numbered 7, after V lost 3 bases and J lost 4 bases. Authors' analysis steps: Estimates of nucleated cell counts were drawn from the amplification of reference gene primers. Profiling relied on immunoSEQ multiplex PCR, and the TCRdb table lists in-frame clones only, not all of them. V and J calls plus clone size are reproduced from that table; the DNA served to infer D and trimming. The table includes 200,000 to 250,000 clones, 82% detected once. This clone was observed a few times. This clonotype was sampled from a woman aged 80 or over with acute or convalescent COVID-19. Sequences were obtained from peripheral blood. The chain links TRBV25-1 to TRBJ2-2; 8 bases align to TRBD1. This chain's CDR3 is CASSDQRQGTTGELFF. In DNA form, the CDR3 reads TGTGCCAGCAGTGACCAAAGACAGGGGACCACCGGGGAGCTGTTTTTT.